This entry is about one T cell receptor beta chain. The time point was: cycle 4 day 1 (C4D1), after six to seven weeks of nivolumab. Patients all relapsed after autologous stem cell transplantation, and there was variation in brentuximab vedotin exposure. The data originate from a study of PD-1 blockade in classical Hodgkin lymphoma. Using immunoSEQ multiplex PCR, the repertoire was profiled, and TCRdb retains in-frame clones only, with some absent. This table has over 75,000 clones, 90% appearing once. V gave up 0 bases and J gave up 0 bases; unmatched junction bases: 4. This CDR3 has 16 amino acids. From germline, CDR1 is ENHRY and CDR2 SYGVKD.

The specimen comprised peripheral blood mononuclear cells (PBMCs), sampled before the fourth cycle of nivolumab. The chain uses TRBV10-3 and TRBJ2-7; the match to TRBD2 covers 8 bases. This TCR was sampled from a human donor with classical Hodgkin lymphoma. The CDR3 region is CAISESVSGDSYEQYF. In DNA form, the CDR3 reads TGTGCCATCAGTGAGTCTGTTAGCGGGGACTCCTACGAGCAGTACTTC.